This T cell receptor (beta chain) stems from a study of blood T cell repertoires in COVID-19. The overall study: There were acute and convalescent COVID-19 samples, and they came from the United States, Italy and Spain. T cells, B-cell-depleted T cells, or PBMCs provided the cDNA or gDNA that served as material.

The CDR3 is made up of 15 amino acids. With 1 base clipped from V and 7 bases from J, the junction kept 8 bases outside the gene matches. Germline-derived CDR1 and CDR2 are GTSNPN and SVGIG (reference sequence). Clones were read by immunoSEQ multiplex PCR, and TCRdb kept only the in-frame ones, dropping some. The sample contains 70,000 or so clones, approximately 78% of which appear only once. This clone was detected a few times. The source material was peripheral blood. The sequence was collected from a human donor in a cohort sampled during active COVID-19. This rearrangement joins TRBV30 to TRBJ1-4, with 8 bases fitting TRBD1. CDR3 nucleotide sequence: TGTGCCTGGAGTGGAGGCGACAGGGGAGGTGAAAAACTGTTTTTT. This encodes CAWSGGDRGGEKLFF.